These 3 T cell receptor beta chains came from one sample sequenced in a study of T cell responses to AZD1222 COVID-19 vaccine. The data were produced by immunoSEQ multiplex PCR, yet TCRdb's version contains in-frame clones alone and is incomplete. This sample yields 110,000 to 150,000 clones, of which almost 90% are seen a single time; around 3.3% belongs to the top ten. This material consisted of peripheral blood, taken on day 0 of AZD1222 vaccination. These receptors were taken from an adult in good health.

This clone came up once. The chain has TRBV15 and TRBJ2-7; 7 positions agree with TRBD1. The length of the CDR3 is 14 residues. The germline V gene encodes CDR1 LNHNV and CDR2 YYDKDF (reference sequence). The junction had 2 bases not matched to a gene; V was cut back by 0 bases and J by 3 bases. The CDR3 sequence is CATSRDTGDYEQYF. DNA for the CDR3: TGTGCCACCAGCAGAGATACAGGGGACTACGAGCAGTACTTC.

V gene TRBV12-3 or TRBV12-4 combines with J gene TRBJ1-1; D unresolved. Trimming removed 2 bases at V and 10 bases at J, with 11 bases between. The CDR3 extends over 12 amino acids. CDR3 in amino acids: CASSLIGSGAFF. Here the CDR3 DNA reads TGTGCCAGCAGTTTAATAGGGTCGGGAGCTTTCTTT.

This clone was detected only a few times. The rearrangement links TRBV7-2 to TRBJ2-7; no definite D call. V was clipped by 4 bases and J by 2 bases, with 12 bases between them. The CDR3 is 14 residues long. CDR1 is SGHTA and CDR2 is FQGNSA in the germline V gene. The CDR3 is CASSSQDGPYEQYF. CDR3 sequence (DNA): TGTGCCAGCAGCTCCCAGGATGGGCCCTACGAGCAGTACTTC.